These 31 T cell receptor beta chains came from one sample sequenced in a study of T cells of healthy individuals. One entry per CDR3 protein, called by TCRdb with MiXCR from the 5' RACE reads. In the table there are around 63,000 distinct CDR3 sequences, 16% of which are singletons. The source of these receptors is a human donor in good health.

This clonotype appeared many times. This chain links TRBV5-4 with TRBJ2-4; possibly TRBD2 for D (6 bases). The CDR3 covers 13 residues. Per the germline V gene, CDR1 is SGHNT and CDR2 is YYREEE (reference sequence). The V gene lost 1 base and the J gene lost 6 bases, with 8 bases spanning the gap. The DNA of the CDR3 is TGTGCCAGCAGCTTGTGGGACTTAAACATTCAGTACTTC. Translation gives CASSLWDLNIQYF.

This clonotype occurred many times. The V and J genes are TRBV29-1 and TRBJ1-1; no reliable D call. Per the germline V gene, CDR1 is SQVTM and CDR2 is ANQGSEA. The V gene lost 5 bases and the J gene lost 1 base, with 20 bases spanning the gap. This CDR3 comprises 16 residues. The CDR3 DNA sequence: TGCAGCGTTCTGGGGATACTGGACCCTACGAACACTGAAGCTTTCTTT. The encoded protein is CSVLGILDPTNTEAFF.

This clonotype was recorded many times. The chain combines TRBV19 with TRBJ2-2; TRBD1 is a possible D gene (5 bases). The germline V gene has CDR1 LNHDA and CDR2 SQIVND (reference sequence). V was cut by 3 bases and J by 4 bases, with 12 bases left in between. CDR3 length equals 15 residues. CDR3 in DNA: TGTGCCAGTAGTATCCAGCCCCAGGGCACCGGGGAGCTGTTTTTT. It is translated as CASSIQPQGTGELFF.

This clonotype was counted many times. V gene TRBV29-1 combines with J gene TRBJ2-3; 8 nucleotides agree with TRBD1. The CDR3 loop spans 14 amino acids. The V gene's germline CDR1 is SQVTM and CDR2 ANQGSEA. V dropped 7 bases and J dropped 6; count of bases not matched to a gene: 12. CDR3 DNA sequence: TGCAGCGCCGACCGGCAGGGGGCAAAGGATACGCAGTATTTT. Translated: CSADRQGAKDTQYF.

J is TRBJ2-3 and V is TRBV2, with TRBD2 identical over 10 bases. The CDR3 totals 15 residues. The trim removed 6 bases at V and 4 bases at J, leaving 7 bases unmatched. Germline-derived CDR1 and CDR2 are SNHLY and FYNNEI. The CDR3 DNA reads TGTGCCAGCAGCGCACTAGCGGGATCACCAGATACGCAGTATTTT. Amino acids: CASSALAGSPDTQYF.

This clonotype was recorded at least ten times. The CDR3 DNA reads as TGTGCCAGCAGCTTGGCCCCCCGACAGAGGAGGAACACTGAAGCTTTCTTT. Its translation is CASSLAPRQRRNTEAFF. The genes are TRBV5-6 and TRBJ1-1; the D gene is possibly TRBD1 (5 bases). This CDR3 has 17 residues. The germline gives CDR1 SGHDT, CDR2 YYEEEE. V lost 0 bases and J lost 1, with 16 bases in between.

The CDR3 coding sequence is TGTGCCAGCAGCCACAACAACGCTGGCTACGAGCAGTACTTC. Translating gives CASSHNNAGYEQYF. The J gene is TRBJ2-7, the V gene TRBV4-2, with D hard to call. The CDR3 totals 14 residues. Per germline, CDR1 LGHNA and CDR2 YNFKEQ. V was pared by 3 bases and J by 3 bases, with 12 bases between.

This clonotype was seen a handful of times. The chain recombines TRBV5-1 with TRBJ2-7; a possible D gene is TRBD1 (6 bases). The V and J ends lost 4 bases and 3 bases respectively, with 11 bases between them. The germline CDR1 and CDR2 sequences are SGHRS and YFSETQ. CDR3 size: 13 residues. The CDR3 coding sequence is TGCGCCAGCAGCCCACACAGGGACTACGAGCAGTACTTC. Translation gives CASSPHRDYEQYF.

This clonotype occurred a few times. CDR3 in amino acids: CASEAGLGIGRTGELFF. CDR3 nucleotide sequence: TGCGCCAGCGAAGCGGGGCTAGGGATCGGACGCACCGGGGAGCTGTTTTTT. This chain connects TRBV5-1 to TRBJ2-2; 7 nucleotides match TRBD2. The CDR3 covers 17 residues. V lost 7 bases and J lost 4; bases outside the gene matches: 16. Germline loops: CDR1 SGHRS, CDR2 YFSETQ.

The sample holds many counts of this clonotype. The chain employs TRBV4-1 and TRBJ2-2, with 7 bases that match TRBD2. The CDR3 runs 15 residues. Germline CDR1 is MGHRA and CDR2 is YSYEKL. After removal of 4 bases from V and 2 bases from J, the junction contained 4 bases not matched to a gene. The CDR3 region has the DNA TGCGCCAGCAGCCGGCGGGAGAGCAACACCGGGGAGCTGTTTTTT. It translates to CASSRRESNTGELFF.

This clonotype occurred many times. The chain links TRBV30 to TRBJ1-1; 7 bases are a match to TRBD1. This CDR3 region has 14 residues. The germline CDR1 and CDR2 sequences are GTSNPN and SVGIG (reference sequence). Trimming removed 1 base from V and 4 bases from J; junction bases left unmatched: 6. CDR3 residues: CAWSDRGGTTEAFF. The DNA of the CDR3 is TGTGCCTGGAGTGACAGGGGTGGGACCACTGAAGCTTTCTTT.

This clonotype occurred many times. The chain carries TRBV5-1 and TRBJ2-5, with 8 bases lining up with TRBD1. The CDR3 is made up of 13 amino acids. From germline, CDR1 is SGHRS and CDR2 YFSETQ. Unmatched junction bases numbered 0, after V lost 1 base and J lost 4 bases. This CDR3 reads CASSLTGGETQYF. CDR3 in DNA: TGCGCCAGCAGCTTGACAGGGGGAGAGACCCAGTACTTC.

Ten or more counts support this clonotype. The rearrangement joins TRBV27 to TRBJ2-3; maybe TRBD2 (6 bases). V was trimmed by 3 bases and J by 6 bases, leaving 10 bases between them. Per the germline V gene, CDR1 is MNHEY and CDR2 is SMNVEV (reference sequence). The CDR3 extends over 13 amino acids. CDR3 amino acids: CASSFVRGDTQYF. In DNA form, the CDR3 reads TGTGCCAGCAGTTTTGTGCGGGGTGATACGCAGTATTTT.

This clonotype was detected a few times. Here the CDR3 DNA reads TGCGCCAGCAGCCAAAAACAGGGAGCCTACGAGCAGTACTTC. This sequence encodes CASSQKQGAYEQYF. V usage is TRBV4-1 and J usage is TRBJ2-7, with D possibly matching TRBD1 (6 bases). Germline assignment: CDR1 MGHRA and CDR2 YSYEKL. CDR3 length: 14 amino acids. Trimming removed 2 bases from V and 2 bases from J, with 10 bases in between.

This clonotype was found many times. The chain recombines TRBV24-1 with TRBJ2-5; the D is unclear. Trimming cost V 5 bases and J 5 bases, with 11 bases left between them. CDR1 and CDR2 from the germline V gene are KGHDR and SFDVKD. The CDR3 length is 13 residues. The CDR3 coding sequence is TGTGCCACCAGTGCTCCGGGTACGGAGACCCAGTACTTC. Residues: CATSAPGTETQYF.

The sample holds many counts of this clonotype. The gene calls are TRBV4-2 and TRBJ2-1; possible D gene TRBD2, 5 bases. The CDR3 spans 14 residues. V lost 0 bases to trimming and J lost 8 bases, with 11 bases between them. Germline V gene lookup returns CDR1 LGHNA and CDR2 YNFKEQ. This CDR3 is CASSQDAGFDEQFF. The CDR3 nucleotides read TGTGCCAGCAGCCAAGATGCGGGTTTCGATGAGCAGTTCTTC.

V usage is TRBV7-2 and J usage is TRBJ1-3, with D uncertain. CDR1 and CDR2 (germline): SGHTA, FQGNSA. The CDR3 runs 12 residues. V was shortened by 5 bases and J by 4 bases, with 6 bases between the two germline ends. The DNA for the CDR3 is TGTGCCAGCAGCGATCCCGGAAACACCATATATTTT. It is translated as CASSDPGNTIYF.

This clonotype appeared a few times. The V gene is TRBV29-1, the J gene TRBJ2-1; 9 nucleotides agree with TRBD1. Trimming at V came to 3 bases and at J to 7 bases, leaving 13 bases not matched to a gene. Germline-derived CDR1 and CDR2 are SQVTM and ANQGSEA. The CDR3 length is 16 residues. The CDR3 DNA reads as TGCAGCGTTGATGATCAGGACAGGGGCAGGGCTAATGAGCAGTTCTTC. Protein product: CSVDDQDRGRANEQFF.

The sample holds many counts of this clonotype. The rearrangement joins TRBV20-1 to TRBJ2-3; 8 bases align to TRBD2. CDR1 and CDR2 from the germline V gene are DFQATT and SNEGSKA (reference sequence). The CDR3 totals 14 residues. J gave up 1 base and V 4 bases, and 4 bases lay outside the gene matches. CDR3 nucleotide sequence: TGCAGTGCTATGGCTAGCGGGCGCACAGATACGCAGTATTTT. Its translation: CSAMASGRTDTQYF.

This sequence joins TRBV7-9 and TRBJ2-1; 10 bases are a match to TRBD2. V lost 5 bases, J lost 12 bases, and 16 bases stayed unmatched. Germline CDR1 SEHNR, CDR2 FQNEAQ (reference sequence). The CDR3 spans 16 residues. The CDR3 loop is CASSPIGLAGAVGQFF. Here the CDR3 DNA reads TGTGCCAGCAGCCCCATCGGGCTAGCGGGAGCAGTAGGGCAGTTCTTC.

This chain connects TRBV7-9 to TRBJ1-6; D is unresolved. Trimming cost V 0 bases and J 6 bases, with 12 bases left between them. CDR1 is SEHNR, CDR2 FQNEAQ, per germline (reference sequence). The CDR3 consists of 16 residues. Written as DNA, the CDR3 is TGTGCCAGCAGCTTAGCAGACGGTCGCCTTAATTCACCCCTCCACTTT. Amino acids: CASSLADGRLNSPLHF.

V and J are TRBV4-2 and TRBJ2-5, with 10 bases aligning to TRBD2. Germline V gene lookup returns CDR1 LGHNA and CDR2 YNFKEQ. V shed 1 base, J shed 4 bases, and the junction held 6 bases outside the gene matches. The CDR3 contains 16 residues. This CDR3 is CASSQASSGGVETQYF. The CDR3 DNA reads as TGTGCCAGCAGCCAAGCATCGAGCGGGGGGGTAGAGACCCAGTACTTC.

This clonotype showed up many times. The rearrangement links TRBV11-2 to TRBJ2-7; TRBD1 aligns across 7 bases. Germline V gene data show CDR1 as SGHAT and CDR2 as FQNNGV. Trimming removed 5 bases from V and 1 base from J; junction bases left unmatched: 14. CDR3 size: 17 residues. The DNA of the CDR3 is TGTGCCAGCAGCAATTTTCTGCTGGGGACAGTTTCCTACGAGCAGTACTTC. Protein product: CASSNFLLGTVSYEQYF.

V gene TRBV12-5 combines with J gene TRBJ2-3, with TRBD2 identical over 9 bases. V lost 0 bases and J lost 4; bases outside the gene matches: 5. The CDR3 has 16 residues. Looked up from germline, CDR1 is LGHNT and CDR2 is FRNRAP. DNA of the CDR3: TGTGCTAGTGGTTTGGTAGCGGGGGGAGGCTCAGATACGCAGTATTTT. This codes for CASGLVAGGGSDTQYF.

This clonotype was found once. The chain combines TRBV5-6 with TRBJ2-7; D is unresolved. The CDR3 has 12 amino acids. CDR1 and CDR2 from the germline V gene are SGHDT and YYEEEE. V lost 1 base, J lost 3 bases, and 5 bases lay in between. CDR3 DNA: TGTGCCAGCAGCTTGCCGTACTACGAGCAGTACTTC. Residues: CASSLPYYEQYF.

The V and J genes are TRBV7-2 and TRBJ2-1; 8 bases are shared with TRBD2. CDR3 length: 17 amino acids. Per germline, CDR1 SGHTA and CDR2 FQGNSA. Trimming removed 2 bases from V and 0 bases from J; junction bases left unmatched: 6. CDR3 loop: CASSLRSGSSSYNEQFF. For the CDR3, the DNA is TGTGCCAGCAGCTTAAGAAGCGGGAGCAGCTCCTACAATGAGCAGTTCTTC. Full variable domain (outside the CDR3, taken from reference TRBV7-2 and TRBJ2-1): GAGVSQSPSNKVTEKGKDVELRCDPISGHTALYWYRQSLGQGLEFLIYFQGNSAPDKSGLPSDRFSAERTGGSVSTLTIQRTQQEDSAVYLCASSLRSGSSSYNEQFFGPGTRLTVL.

The sample holds many counts of this clonotype. The CDR3 DNA is TGTGCCAGCAGCTTGGATCCAGGGGGAGAATTCGGCTACACCTTC. This sequence encodes CASSLDPGGEFGYTF. J is TRBJ1-2 and V is TRBV5-6; 7 nucleotides match TRBD1. Germline lookup yields CDR1 SGHDT and CDR2 YYEEEE. Trimming at V came to 0 bases and at J to 8 bases, leaving 10 bases not matched to a gene. The CDR3 has 15 amino acids. Drawing the rest from reference TRBV5-6 and TRBJ1-2, the complete variable domain is DAGVTQSPTHLIKTRGQQVTLRCSPKSGHDTVSWYQQALGQGPQFIFQYYEEEERQRGNFPDRFSGHQFPNYSSELNVNALLLGDSALYLCASSLDPGGEFGYTFGSGTRLTVV.

This clonotype was counted ten times or more. The rearrangement uses TRBV2 and TRBJ2-7, with D perhaps TRBD1 or TRBD2 (6 bases each). CDR1 is SNHLY, CDR2 FYNNEI, per germline. The CDR3 sequence is 15 residues long. Trimming stripped 9 bases from V and 5 bases from J, with 23 bases between. DNA for the CDR3: TGTGCCAGTCAGGTGGGGGGCCTCCGAGGAGACGAGCAGTACTTC. This translates into CASQVGGLRGDEQYF.

In its sample, this clonotype was seen many times. This sequence joins TRBV2 and TRBJ2-1; D call uncertain. The CDR3 loop spans 14 amino acids. The germline V gene encodes CDR1 SNHLY and CDR2 FYNNEI. V was cut by 3 bases and J by 1 base, with 7 bases left in between. This CDR3 is CASSDLGSYNEQFF. CDR3 coding DNA: TGTGCCAGCAGTGATCTAGGATCCTACAATGAGCAGTTCTTC.

The table lists this clonotype with many counts. V usage is TRBV6-4 and J usage is TRBJ2-1, with D unresolved. V was clipped by 4 bases and J by 0 bases, with 10 bases between them. The CDR3 is 15 amino acids. From germline, CDR1 is MRHNA and CDR2 SNTAGT. CDR3 in DNA: TGTGCCAGCAGTGTGTTTCAGAGCTCCTACAATGAGCAGTTCTTC. The encoded protein is CASSVFQSSYNEQFF.

This clonotype was detected only a few times. The chain employs TRBV20-1 and TRBJ2-5; D ambiguous. The CDR3 length is 15 residues. Looked up from germline, CDR1 is DFQATT and CDR2 is SNEGSKA (reference sequence). V shed 6 bases and J shed 0 bases, with 17 bases lying between them. The CDR3 DNA reads TGCAGTGCAACGATTCCTCTCGGGCACCAAGAGACCCAGTACTTC. Its protein is CSATIPLGHQETQYF.